This T cell receptor (beta chain) was sequenced in a study of OX40 agonist ivuxolimab in advanced cancers. About the study: Intravenous ivuxolimab at 0.01 to 10 mg/kg was given to patients every 2 weeks.

Data came from immunoSEQ multiplex PCR; TCRdb stores just in-frame clones and leaves some out. The table includes tens of thousands of clones, over 70% detected once. V lost 4 bases to trimming and J lost 0 bases; unmatched junction nucleotides: 5. CDR1 and CDR2 from the germline V gene are SGDLS and YYNGEE. This CDR3 contains 15 residues. This clone was counted only a few times. The V gene is TRBV9, the J gene TRBJ2-3; TRBD2 aligns across 7 bases. The source is an adult with an advanced solid tumor such as melanoma, head and neck, liver or kidney cancer. The starting material was CD4+ or CD8+ T cells sorted from blood, obtained in a trial of the OX40 agonist ivuxolimab. The CDR3 spells CASSWSGGSTDTQYF. CDR3 coding DNA: TGTGCCAGCAGCTGGTCGGGAGGAAGCACAGATACGCAGTATTTT. Full variable domain (remainder filled in from reference TRBV9 and TRBJ2-3): DSGVTQTPKHLITATGQRVTLRCSPRSGDLSVYWYQQSLDQGLQFLIQYYNGEERAKGNILERFSAQQFPDLHSELNLSSLELGDSALYFCASSWSGGSTDTQYFGPGTRLTVL.